Below, one T cell receptor (beta chain) is given with its context. Its cognate antigen is unknown. This record belongs to a study of a mutant IDH1 vaccine in newly diagnosed glioma. Looking at the study overall: Treated patients comprised 62.5% males and 37.5% females, mean age about 38 years. It was at week 35 that visit V12 occurred, and at week 47 that visit V13 did. The study, taken as a whole, reports: Induction of immune responses by the vaccine occurred in roughly 93% of patients. Top-clonotype changes in peripheral T cells seemed unrelated to pseudoprogression.

Described time point: week 47, end of study. A single vaccine dose contained 300 ug of mutant IDH1 20-mer peptide, and topical imiquimod was used with it. V lost 4 bases, J lost 7 bases, and 10 bases lay in between. CDR1 is SQVTM, CDR2 ANQGSEA, per germline. The CDR3 spans 11 residues. Sequencing used immunoSEQ multiplex PCR; TCRdb keeps in-frame clones, though not all of them. This sample has 30,000 to 40,000 clones, with about 87% found just once. J is TRBJ1-2 and V is TRBV29-1; TRBD1 might be the D (6 bases). The TCR originated in a woman in her 30s with glioma. The sample here was PBMCs, taken from a glioma patient whose treatment included an IDH1 peptide vaccine. The CDR3 DNA follows: TGCAGCGTTGGGACAGCGGCTGGCTACACCTTC. It yields the protein CSVGTAAGYTF.